The clone carrying this TCR beta chain was seen at least ten times. What it binds is not known. These data are taken from a study of response to subunit inactivated influenza vaccine. Study-level results: There was a suggestion from the authors that each seasonal influenza vaccination recruits few new T cells.

TCRdb re-derived calls from the RT-PCR reads in MiXCR, one entry per CDR3 protein. The profile shows 500,000 to 600,000 distinct CDR3 sequences, over 10% of them singletons. The germline gives CDR1 MDHEN, CDR2 SYDVKM. This CDR3 comprises 13 residues. V dropped 8 bases and J dropped 0 bases, with 10 bases sitting between them. The sequence derives from a man aged 45 to 65 who received an inactivated influenza vaccine. This rearrangement joins TRBV28 to TRBJ2-5; no definite D call. Sequenced here: PBMCs from blood, sampled about 6 weeks after vaccination. This CDR3 is CASAPEYQETQYF. The CDR3, as DNA: TGTGCCAGCGCCCCAGAGTACCAAGAGACCCAGTACTTC.